This TCR beta chain was documented in a study of CD8 T cells in Susac syndrome. This clonotype was observed a single time. An input of 0.5 to 1 ug of RNA was subjected to reverse transcription using random hexamers. The TCR beta CDR3 was amplified by immunoSEQ multiplex PCR across 54 Vbeta, 13 Jbeta. MiXCR, run by TCRdb on the immunoSEQ multiplex PCR reads, gives a single entry per CDR3 protein. The table has some 260,000 distinct CDR3 sequences, approximately 85% seen once. V lost 6 bases to trimming and J lost 3 bases, with 18 bases between them. This CDR3 has 15 amino acids. CDR1 is MNHEY, CDR2 SVGEGT, per germline. TCR beta sequencing was performed on blood CD8+ and CD4+ T cells. Those who served as multiple sclerosis controls were treatment-naive patients with stable or active relapsing-remitting disease. Through negative isolation, CD4+ and CD8+ T cells were obtained, while TEMRA cells were enriched using FACS.

The TCR originated in a human donor with multiple sclerosis. The sample consisted of CD8+ T cells from PBMCs. The J gene is TRBJ2-7, the V gene TRBV6-2 or TRBV6-3, with TRBD2 as a possible D gene (6 bases). DNA for the CDR3: TGTGCCAGCAGCTCCAGTCCAGCGGGTCGCTACGAGCAGTACTTC. Residues: CASSSSPAGRYEQYF.